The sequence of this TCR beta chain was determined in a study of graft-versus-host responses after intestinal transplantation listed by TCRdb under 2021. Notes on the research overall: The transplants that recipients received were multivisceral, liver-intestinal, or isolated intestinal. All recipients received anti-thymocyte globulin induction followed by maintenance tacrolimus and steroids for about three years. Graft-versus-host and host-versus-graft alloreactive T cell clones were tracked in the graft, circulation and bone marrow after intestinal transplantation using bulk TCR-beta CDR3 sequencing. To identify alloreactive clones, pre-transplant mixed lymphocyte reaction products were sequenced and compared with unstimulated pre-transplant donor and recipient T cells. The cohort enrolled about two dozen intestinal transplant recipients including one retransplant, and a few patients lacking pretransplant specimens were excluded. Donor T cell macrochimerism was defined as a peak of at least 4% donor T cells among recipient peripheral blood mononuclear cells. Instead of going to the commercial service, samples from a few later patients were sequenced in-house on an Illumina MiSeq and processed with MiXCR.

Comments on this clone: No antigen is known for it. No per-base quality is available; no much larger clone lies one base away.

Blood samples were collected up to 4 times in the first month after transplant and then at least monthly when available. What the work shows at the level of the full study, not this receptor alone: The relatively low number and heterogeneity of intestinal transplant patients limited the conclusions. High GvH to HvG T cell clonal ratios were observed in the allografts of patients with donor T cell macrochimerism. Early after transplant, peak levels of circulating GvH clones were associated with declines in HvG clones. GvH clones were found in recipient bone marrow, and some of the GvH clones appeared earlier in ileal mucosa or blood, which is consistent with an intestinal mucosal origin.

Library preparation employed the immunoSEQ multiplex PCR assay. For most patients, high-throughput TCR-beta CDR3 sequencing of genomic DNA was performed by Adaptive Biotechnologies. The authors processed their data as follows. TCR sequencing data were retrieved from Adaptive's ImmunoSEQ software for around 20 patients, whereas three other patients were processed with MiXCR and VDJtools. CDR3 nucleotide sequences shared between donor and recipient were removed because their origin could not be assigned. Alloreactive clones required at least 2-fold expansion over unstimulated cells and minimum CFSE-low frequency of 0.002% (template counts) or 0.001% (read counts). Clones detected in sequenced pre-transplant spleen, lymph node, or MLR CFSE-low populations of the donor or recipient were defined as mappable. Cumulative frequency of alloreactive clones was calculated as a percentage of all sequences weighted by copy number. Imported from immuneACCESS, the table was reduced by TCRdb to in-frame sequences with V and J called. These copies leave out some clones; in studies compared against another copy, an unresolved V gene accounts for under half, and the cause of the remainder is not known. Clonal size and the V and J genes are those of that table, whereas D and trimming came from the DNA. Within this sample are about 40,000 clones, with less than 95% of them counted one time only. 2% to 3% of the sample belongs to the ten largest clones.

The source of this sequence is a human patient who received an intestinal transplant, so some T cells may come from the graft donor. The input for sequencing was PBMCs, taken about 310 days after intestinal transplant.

The CDR3 corresponds to CASSLDEDIYYEQYF. Read as DNA, the sequence is TGCGCCAGCAGCTTGGATGAGGATATCTACTACGAGCAGTACTTC. The chain was built from TRBV5-1 and TRBJ2-7, with no D gene named confidently. The CDR3 runs 15 residues from the cysteine to the phenylalanine. The only DNA kept is the CDR3, 45 bases in frame from the first base. Taken from the germline V gene, the CDR1 and CDR2 loops are SGHRS and YFSETQ. V is cut by 0 bases and J by 3 bases, and the space between the germline ends is 13 bases.